This T cell receptor beta chain was identified in a study of beta chain features in type 1 diabetes. Study information: The patients were much like the healthy donors in age, gender and cell yields. The study's findings and limits: TCRB CDR3s from Type 1 diabetes patients were moderately but significantly shorter in all four CD4+ subsets. Naive, central memory and Treg TCRB repertoires seemed to resemble each other more closely in patients than they did in healthy donors.

Points on this clone: What it binds is unknown.

All of the isolated RNA was reverse transcribed, so expressed TCRB transcripts were sequenced. Assay used: immunoSEQ multiplex PCR; TCRdb lists only in-frame clones, some missing. Of under 400,000 clones detected, 10% to 15% appear once; the ten largest clones hold 0.01%. CDR1 is SGHTA, CDR2 FQGNSA, per germline. V was trimmed by 2 bases and J by 7 bases, leaving 10 bases between them. This CDR3 is built from 13 residues. The receptor comes from a woman between 18 and 29 years old with type 1 diabetes. The sample taken for sequencing was naive CD4+ T cells from blood. J is TRBJ2-3 and V is TRBV7-2, with D possibly TRBD1 on 6 matching bases. The CDR3 DNA reads as TGTGCCAGCAGCTTATTGCAGGGGAATACGCAGTATTTT. Translating it yields CASSLLQGNTQYF.